One T cell receptor (beta chain) is described in this entry. The antigen is undetermined. TCRdb passed the 5' RACE reads through MiXCR, listing each CDR3 protein once. This sample has approximately 550,000 distinct CDR3 sequences, with approximately 20% found just once. These data originate in a study of identical twins. Germline CDR1 is ENHRY and CDR2 is SYGVKD. Deletions cut 11 bases from V and 2 bases from J, with 15 bases between. This CDR3 is 13 amino acids long. The study's findings and limits: Cross-sectional statistics underpinned the conclusions; the same donors were not followed. Shared out-of-frame alpha sequences (those common to twins) showed excess low generation probability.

These data also formed part of another study, on yellow fever vaccine responses in identical twins. That work adds: Twins reportedly showed a vaccine T cell response that seemed partly convergent and partly personalized.

This chain joins TRBV10-3 and TRBJ2-5, with TRBD2 as a possible D gene (6 bases). This sequence was found in a young woman in good health. Input material: CD4+ T cells sorted from blood. The CDR3 DNA reads TGTGCCGGCGCCCGGGGGAGGCAAGAGACCCAGTACTTC. Translating gives CAGARGRQETQYF.